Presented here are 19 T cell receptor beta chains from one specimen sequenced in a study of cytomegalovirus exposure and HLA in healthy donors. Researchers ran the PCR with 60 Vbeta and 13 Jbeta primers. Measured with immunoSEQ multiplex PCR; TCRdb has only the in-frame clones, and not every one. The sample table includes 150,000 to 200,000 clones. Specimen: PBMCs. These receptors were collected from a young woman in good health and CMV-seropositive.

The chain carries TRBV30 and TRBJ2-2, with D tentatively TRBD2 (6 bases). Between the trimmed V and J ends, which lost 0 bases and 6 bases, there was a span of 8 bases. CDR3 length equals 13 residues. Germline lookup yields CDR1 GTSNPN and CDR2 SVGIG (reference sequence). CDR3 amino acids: CAWSVGEAGELFF. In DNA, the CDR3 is TGTGCCTGGAGTGTTGGGGAGGCCGGGGAGCTGTTTTTT.

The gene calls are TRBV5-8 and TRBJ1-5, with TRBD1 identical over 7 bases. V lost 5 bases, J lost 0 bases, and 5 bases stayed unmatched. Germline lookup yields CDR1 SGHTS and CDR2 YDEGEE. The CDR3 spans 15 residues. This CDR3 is CASRPGQNSNQPQHF. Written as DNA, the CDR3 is TGTGCCAGCAGACCGGGACAGAATAGCAATCAGCCCCAGCATTTT.

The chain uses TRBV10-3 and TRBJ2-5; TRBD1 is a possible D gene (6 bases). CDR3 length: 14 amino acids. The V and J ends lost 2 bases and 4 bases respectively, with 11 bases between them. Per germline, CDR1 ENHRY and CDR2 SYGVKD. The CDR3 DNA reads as TGTGCCATCAGTGAGGGGGGCCGTTCAGAGACCCAGTACTTC. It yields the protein CAISEGGRSETQYF.

The CDR3 region is CSAGQGGDEQYF. CDR3 in DNA: TGCAGCGCCGGACAGGGAGGAGACGAGCAGTACTTC. The chain carries TRBV29-1 and TRBJ2-7, with 8 bases that match TRBD1. Germline loops: CDR1 SQVTM, CDR2 ANQGSEA. The CDR3 covers 12 residues. J gave up 5 bases and V 7 bases, and 7 bases lay outside the gene matches.

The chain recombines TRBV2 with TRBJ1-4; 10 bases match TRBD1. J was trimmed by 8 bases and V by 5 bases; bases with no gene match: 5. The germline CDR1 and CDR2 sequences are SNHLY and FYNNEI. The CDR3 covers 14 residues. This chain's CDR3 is CASSPLTGGEKLFF. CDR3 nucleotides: TGTGCCAGCAGTCCTTTGACAGGGGGCGAAAAACTGTTTTTT. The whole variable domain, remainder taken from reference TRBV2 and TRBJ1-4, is EPEVTQTPSHQVTQMGQEVILRCVPISNHLYFYWYRQILGQKVEFLVSFYNNEISEKSEIFDDQFSVERPDGSNFTLKIRSTKLEDSAMYFCASSPLTGGEKLFFGSGTQLSVL.

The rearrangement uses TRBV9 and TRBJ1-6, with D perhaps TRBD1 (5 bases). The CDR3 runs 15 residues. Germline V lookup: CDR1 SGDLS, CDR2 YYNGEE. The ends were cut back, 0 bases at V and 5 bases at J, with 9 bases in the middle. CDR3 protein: CASSVAGIHNSPLHF. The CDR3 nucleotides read TGTGCCAGCAGCGTAGCAGGGATTCATAATTCACCCCTCCACTTT. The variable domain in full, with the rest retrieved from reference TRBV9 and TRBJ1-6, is DSGVTQTPKHLITATGQRVTLRCSPRSGDLSVYWYQQSLDQGLQFLIQYYNGEERAKGNILERFSAQQFPDLHSELNLSSLELGDSALYFCASSVAGIHNSPLHFGNGTRLTVT.

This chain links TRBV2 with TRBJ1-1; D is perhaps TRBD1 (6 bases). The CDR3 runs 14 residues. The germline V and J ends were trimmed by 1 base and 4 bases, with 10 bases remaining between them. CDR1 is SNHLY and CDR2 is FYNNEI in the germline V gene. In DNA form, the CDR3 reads TGTGCCAGCAGTGAAGGTAGGGGGGGCACTGAAGCTTTCTTT. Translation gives CASSEGRGGTEAFF.

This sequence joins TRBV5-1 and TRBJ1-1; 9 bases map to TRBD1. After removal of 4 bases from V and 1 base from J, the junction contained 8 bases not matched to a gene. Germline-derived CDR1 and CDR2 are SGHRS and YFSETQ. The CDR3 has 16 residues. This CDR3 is CASSRTGDIRNTEAFF. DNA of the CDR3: TGCGCCAGCAGCCGGACAGGGGATATAAGGAACACTGAAGCTTTCTTT.

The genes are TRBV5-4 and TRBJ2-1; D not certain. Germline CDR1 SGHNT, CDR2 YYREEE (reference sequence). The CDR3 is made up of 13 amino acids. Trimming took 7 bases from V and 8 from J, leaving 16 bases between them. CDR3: CASRSPTEDEQFF. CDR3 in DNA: TGTGCCAGCCGATCCCCAACCGAGGATGAGCAGTTCTTC. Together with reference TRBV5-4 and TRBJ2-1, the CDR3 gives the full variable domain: ETGVTQSPTHLIKTRGQQVTLRCSSQSGHNTVSWYQQALGQGPQFIFQYYREEENGRGNFPPRFSGLQFPNYSSELNVNALELDDSALYLCASRSPTEDEQFFGPGTRLTVL.

CDR3: CASSQTTGVGGELFF. The DNA of the CDR3 is TGCGCCAGCAGCCAGACGACGGGGGTCGGCGGGGAGCTGTTTTTT. This chain links TRBV4-3 with TRBJ2-2; possible D gene TRBD2, 6 bases. V was pared by 3 bases and J by 7 bases, with 15 bases between. This CDR3 is built from 15 residues. In germline, CDR1 is LGHNA, CDR2 YSLEER.

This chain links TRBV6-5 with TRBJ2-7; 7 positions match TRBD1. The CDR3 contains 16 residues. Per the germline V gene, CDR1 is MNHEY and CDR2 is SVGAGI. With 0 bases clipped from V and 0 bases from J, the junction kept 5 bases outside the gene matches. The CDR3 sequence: CASSYSRDSPSYEQYF. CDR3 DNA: TGTGCCAGCAGTTACTCGAGGGACAGTCCCTCCTACGAGCAGTACTTC.

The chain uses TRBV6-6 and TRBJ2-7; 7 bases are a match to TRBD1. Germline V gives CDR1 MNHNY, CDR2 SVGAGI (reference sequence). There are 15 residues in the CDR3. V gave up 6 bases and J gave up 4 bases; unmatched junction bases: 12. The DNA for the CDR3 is TGTGCCAGCAGGCCCGCGACAGGGTCCCCGTACGAGCAGTACTTC. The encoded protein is CASRPATGSPYEQYF.

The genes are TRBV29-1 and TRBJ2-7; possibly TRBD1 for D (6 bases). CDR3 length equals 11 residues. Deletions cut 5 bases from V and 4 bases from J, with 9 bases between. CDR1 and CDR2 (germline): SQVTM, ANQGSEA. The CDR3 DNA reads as TGCAGCGTTTTGACAGGATACGAGCAGTACTTC. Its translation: CSVLTGYEQYF.

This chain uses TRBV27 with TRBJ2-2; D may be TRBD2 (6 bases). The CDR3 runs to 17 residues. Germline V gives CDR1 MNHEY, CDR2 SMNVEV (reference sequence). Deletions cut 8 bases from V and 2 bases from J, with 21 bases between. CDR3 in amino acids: CASSPSIAAINTGELFF. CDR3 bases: TGTGCCAGCTCCCCCTCTATAGCGGCCATCAACACCGGGGAGCTGTTTTTT.

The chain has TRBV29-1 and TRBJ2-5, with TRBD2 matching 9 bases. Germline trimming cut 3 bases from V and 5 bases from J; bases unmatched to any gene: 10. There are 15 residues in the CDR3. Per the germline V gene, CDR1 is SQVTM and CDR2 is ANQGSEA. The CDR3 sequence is CSVDGSAGGSETQYF. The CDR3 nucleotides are TGCAGCGTTGATGGTTCGGCGGGAGGGTCGGAGACCCAGTACTTC.

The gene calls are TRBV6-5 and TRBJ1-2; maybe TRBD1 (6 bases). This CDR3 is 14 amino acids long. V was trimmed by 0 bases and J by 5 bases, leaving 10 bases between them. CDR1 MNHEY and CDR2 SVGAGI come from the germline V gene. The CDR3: CASSYSLQGYGYTF. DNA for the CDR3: TGTGCCAGCAGTTACTCGTTACAGGGATATGGCTACACCTTC.

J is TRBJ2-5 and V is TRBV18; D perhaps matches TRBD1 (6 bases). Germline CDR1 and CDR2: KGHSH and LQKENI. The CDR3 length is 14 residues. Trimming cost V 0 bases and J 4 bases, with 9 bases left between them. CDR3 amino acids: CASSPPQGRETQYF. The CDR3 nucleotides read TGTGCCAGCTCACCACCTCAGGGGAGAGAGACCCAGTACTTC.

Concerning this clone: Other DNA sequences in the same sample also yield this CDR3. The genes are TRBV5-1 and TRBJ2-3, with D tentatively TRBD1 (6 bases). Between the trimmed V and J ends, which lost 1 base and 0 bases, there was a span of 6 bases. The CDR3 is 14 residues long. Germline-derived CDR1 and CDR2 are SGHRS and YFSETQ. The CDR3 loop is CASSLQGSTDTQYF. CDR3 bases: TGCGCCAGCAGCTTGCAGGGGAGCACAGATACGCAGTATTTT.

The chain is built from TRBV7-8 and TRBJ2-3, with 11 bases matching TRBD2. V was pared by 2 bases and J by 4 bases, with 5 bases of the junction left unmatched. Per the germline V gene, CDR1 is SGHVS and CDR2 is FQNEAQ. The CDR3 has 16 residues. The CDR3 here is CASSLLASGGSDTQYF. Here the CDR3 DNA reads TGTGCCAGCAGCTTACTCGCTAGCGGGGGGTCAGATACGCAGTATTTT. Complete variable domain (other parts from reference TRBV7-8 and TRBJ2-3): GAGVSQSPRYKVAKRGQDVALRCDPISGHVSLFWYQQALGQGPEFLTYFQNEAQLDKSGLPSDRFFAERPEGSVSTLKIQRTQQEDSAVYLCASSLLASGGSDTQYFGPGTRLTVL.